This T cell receptor beta chain was found in a study of blood T cell repertoires in COVID-19 (dated by TCRdb to 2018 to 2021). The study in broad terms: The collaborator samples originated in the United States, Italy and Spain and spanned the acute and convalescent phases of COVID-19. Where available, HLA class I and class II types were obtained from metadata supplied by the sample provider rather than from assay-based typing. Subjects who had been exposed to COVID-19, were actively infected with it, or had recovered from it provided the deeply sampled blood TCRbeta repertoires that made up the dataset. Sample metadata almost always included a de-identified subject ID, COVID-19 status, age in years and sex. The prospective study material was composed of cDNA or gDNA derived from T cells, B-cell-depleted T cells, or PBMCs. The samples were drawn from the first 160 participants of the ongoing ImmuneRACE study and from about 1,200 subjects provided by 6 global collaborators. The repertoires were released in a freely available public database meant as a resource for research on the immune response to SARS-CoV-2.

Study-wide conclusions, independent of this receptor: The amount of clinical and demographic metadata varied by source and participant and was provided uncurated.

TCRbeta CDR3 regions were amplified from genomic DNA by means of the immunoSEQ Assay, a bias-controlled multiplex PCR. In the source study's methods: The number of nucleated cells in each sample was estimated from the amplification of reference gene primers within the assay. To quantify the absolute abundance of each unique TCRbeta CDR3 rearrangement, sequence reads were collapsed and filtered. Productive Simpson clonality was computed per sample as the square root of Simpson's diversity index over productive rearrangements. The source is immuneACCESS, and TCRdb retained only in-frame sequences with V and J called. Part of the clones is not carried over; for the studies checked, unresolved V genes explain less than half of this, and the remainder is unexplained. The DNA gave D and trimming, while V, J and clone size come from that table. The sample contains 55,000 to 90,000 clones, roughly nine tenths of them found a single time. The ten largest clonotypes hold about 4.2% of the sample.

Concerning this clone: No cognate antigen has been identified for it. Base qualities are not at hand, and no much larger clone is one base apart.

Collaborating institutions collected whole blood in K2EDTA tubes following their own protocols. For TCRbeta analysis, collaborators shipped samples in one of three forms: frozen whole blood, isolated PBMCs, or DNA extracted from either of those sample types. The CDR3 runs 17 amino acids, cysteine and phenylalanine included. Only CDR3 DNA is held: 51 bases, read in frame from base 1. V has 2 bases trimmed and J has 10 bases trimmed; junction bases matching no gene number 12. Per the germline V gene, MDHEN is the CDR1 and SYDVKM is the CDR2. This sequence was found in a man between 65 and 85 years old with active COVID-19. The sequencing sample was made of peripheral blood. Here the chain combines TRBV28 and TRBJ1-4, with 11 junctional bases fitting TRBD1. The CDR3 has the sequence CASSLVGQGVGTGKLFF. The DNA is as follows: TGTGCCAGCAGTTTAGTGGGACAGGGGGTAGGGACGGGAAAACTGTTTTTT. The variable domain in full, with residues beyond the CDR3 obtained from the reference TRBV28 and TRBJ1-4 genes, is DVKVTQSSRYLVKRTGEKVFLECVQDMDHENMFWYRQDPGLGLRLIYFSYDVKMKEKGDIPEGYSVSREKKERFSLILESASTNQTSMYLCASSLVGQGVGTGKLFFGSGTQLSVL.